Each of the 20 T cell receptor beta chains below was sequenced from the same sample in a study of shared clonotypes between healthy human individuals. TCRdb keeps only in-frame clones here, not all; method: immunoSEQ multiplex PCR. The sample holds over a million clones, under 80% seen once. The sample taken for sequencing was memory CD4+ T cells sorted from blood. Subset here: CD45RA-negative fraction. These receptors all stem from a man aged 18-30 years in good health.

This clone was seen a handful of times. The chain recombines TRBV10-3 with TRBJ1-4, with D unclear. The ends were cut back, 10 bases at V and 5 bases at J, with 14 bases in the middle. The germline V gene encodes CDR1 ENHRY and CDR2 SYGVKD. CDR3 size: 13 residues. CDR3 protein: CATTTRPNEKLFF. The CDR3 DNA sequence: TGTGCCACGACAACCAGGCCGAATGAAAAACTGTTTTTT.

The chain couples TRBV5-1 to TRBJ2-1; D ambiguous. Trimming stripped 0 bases from V and 5 bases from J, with 15 bases between. The CDR3 runs 16 residues. Germline CDR1 and CDR2: SGHRS and YFSETQ. Here the CDR3 DNA reads TGCGCCAGCAGCTTGGGGTTAGCCCCAACGAACAATGAGCAGTTCTTC. The encoded protein is CASSLGLAPTNNEQFF. Full variable domain (outside the CDR3, taken from reference TRBV5-1 and TRBJ2-1): KAGVTQTPRYLIKTRGQQVTLSCSPISGHRSVSWYQQTPGQGLQFLFEYFSETQRNKGNFPGRFSGRQFSNSRSEMNVSTLELGDSALYLCASSLGLAPTNNEQFFGPGTRLTVL.

This clone came up a few times. This chain uses TRBV5-1 with TRBJ1-6; 9 nucleotides line up with TRBD1. The CDR3 has 15 residues. Per germline, CDR1 SGHRS and CDR2 YFSETQ. Trimming at V came to 2 bases and at J to 7 bases, leaving 4 bases not matched to a gene. The CDR3 region is CASSFGTGSNSPLHF. The CDR3 nucleotides are TGCGCCAGCAGCTTCGGGACAGGGTCGAATTCACCCCTCCACTTT.

For the CDR3, the DNA is TGTGCAAGTCGCTTAGCGAGACTAGCGGGTTACAATGAGCAGTTCTTC. Translating gives CASRLARLAGYNEQFF. The V call is TRBV12-2, the J call TRBJ2-1; TRBD2, as called in the table, went unchecked against the DNA. TRBV12-2 is noted as a pseudogene. CDR3 length: 16 residues.

The chain employs TRBV29-1 and TRBJ2-1; TRBD1 agrees at 7 bases. Germline assignment: CDR1 SQVTM and CDR2 ANQGSEA. The CDR3 is 14 residues long. J was trimmed by 3 bases and V by 8 bases; bases with no gene match: 10. CDR3: CSTHHRGRYNEQFF. CDR3 nucleotides: TGCAGCACCCACCACAGGGGACGCTACAATGAGCAGTTCTTC.

This clone was recorded many times. CDR3: CASSLAPSGVTDTQYF. The CDR3 DNA sequence: TGTGCCAGCAGCTTGGCCCCTAGCGGGGTCACAGATACGCAGTATTTT. The V call is TRBV5-4, the J call TRBJ2-3; 9 nucleotides align to TRBD2. Trimming at V came to 0 bases and at J to 2 bases, leaving 4 bases not matched to a gene. Germline V gene data show CDR1 as SGHNT and CDR2 as YYREEE (reference sequence). The CDR3 is 16 residues long.

The chain carries TRBV10-2 and TRBJ1-6; a possible D gene is TRBD1 (6 bases). Germline values: CDR1 WSHSY, CDR2 SAAADI. V dropped 6 bases and J dropped 7 bases, with 19 bases sitting between them. The CDR3 covers 16 residues. CDR3 loop: CASRVSGGLRNSPLHF. CDR3 in DNA: TGCGCCAGCAGGGTTAGTGGGGGCTTGCGAAATTCACCCCTCCACTTT.

The CDR3 DNA reads TGTGCCAGCAGTCCCTCTTACGCGGGTACGGGTGGCTACACCTTC. Its translation is CASSPSYAGTGGYTF. V and J are TRBV28 and TRBJ1-2; D unclear. V was pared by 5 bases and J by 7 bases, with 20 bases between. This CDR3 contains 15 residues. Germline V gene sequence: CDR1 MDHEN, CDR2 SYDVKM.

The rearrangement joins TRBV29-1 to TRBJ2-5; no firm D call. The length of the CDR3 is 14 residues. The V and J ends lost 6 bases and 4 bases respectively, with 18 bases between them. The germline V gene encodes CDR1 SQVTM and CDR2 ANQGSEA. This CDR3 reads CSVGSLGIPETQYF. DNA for the CDR3: TGCAGCGTCGGGTCCCTAGGAATCCCAGAGACCCAGTACTTC.

This clone was seen a handful of times. The gene calls are TRBV14 and TRBJ2-1; 10 bases agree with TRBD2. The CDR3 is 15 residues long. Germline V gene sequence: CDR1 SGHDN, CDR2 FVKESK. V shed 3 bases and J 5 bases; nucleotides not matched to a gene: 4. CDR3 loop: CASSQVGLAHNEQFF. Here the CDR3 DNA reads TGTGCCAGCAGCCAGGTGGGACTAGCGCACAATGAGCAGTTCTTC.

The J gene is TRBJ2-5, the V gene TRBV27; D is undetermined. The germline gives CDR1 MNHEY, CDR2 SMNVEV (reference sequence). The V and J ends lost 5 bases and 2 bases respectively, with 12 bases between them. This CDR3 comprises 14 residues. The CDR3 reads CASSRIGVQETQYF. The CDR3 DNA reads as TGTGCCAGCAGTAGGATAGGCGTTCAAGAGACCCAGTACTTC.

This chain joins TRBV7-2 and TRBJ1-2; no clear D gene. The CDR3 runs to 15 residues. Between the trimmed V and J ends, which lost 2 bases and 4 bases, there was a span of 14 bases. Germline CDR1 is SGHTA and CDR2 is FQGNSA. The CDR3 nucleotides read TGTGCCAGCAGCTTAAATCCAGTAGTCGCCTATGGCTACACCTTC. It translates to CASSLNPVVAYGYTF.

V gene TRBV15 combines with J gene TRBJ1-4; no clear D. This CDR3 has 13 amino acids. Germline CDR1 LNHNV, CDR2 YYDKDF (reference sequence). Trimming shortened V by 1 base and J by 14 bases, and 14 bases separated the two germline ends. CDR3: CATSRGRREVLFF. Here the CDR3 DNA reads TGTGCCACCAGCAGAGGTAGAAGGGAGGTCCTGTTTTTT.

This clone was recorded a few times. This sample includes further DNA sequences coding for the same CDR3. V and J are TRBV5-1 and TRBJ2-7; 9 bases are a match to TRBD1. Germline values: CDR1 SGHRS, CDR2 YFSETQ. The ends lost 0 bases at V and 0 bases at J; junction bases unmatched: 1. The CDR3 extends over 15 amino acids. The CDR3 spells CASSLGQGVSYEQYF. The CDR3 nucleotides read TGCGCCAGCAGCTTGGGACAGGGGGTCTCCTACGAGCAGTACTTC.

About this clone: The sample contains more than one DNA sequence encoding this CDR3. The genes are TRBV7-9 and TRBJ2-5; D not certain. V lost 2 bases and J 0 bases, leaving 10 bases between the germline ends. Germline assignment: CDR1 SEHNR and CDR2 FQNEAQ (reference sequence). The CDR3 extends over 15 amino acids. CDR3 DNA sequence: TGTGCCAGCAGCTTAAGGTTGCAGAACCAAGAGACCCAGTACTTC. As protein: CASSLRLQNQETQYF.

The chain recombines TRBV6-5 with TRBJ2-3; 7 positions match TRBD1. The germline gives CDR1 MNHEY, CDR2 SVGAGI. The CDR3 totals 15 residues. Trimming removed 6 bases from V and 2 bases from J; junction bases left unmatched: 8. The DNA for the CDR3 is TGTGCCAGCAGGGAGGCCGGGACAGACACAGATACGCAGTATTTT. Amino acid sequence: CASREAGTDTDTQYF.

The rearrangement uses TRBV25-1 and TRBJ2-5, with TRBD1 identical over 9 bases. The germline gives CDR1 MGHDK, CDR2 SYGVNS. The CDR3 consists of 14 residues. J lost 4 bases, V lost 4 bases, and 4 bases had no gene match. The CDR3 DNA sequence: TGTGCCAGCAGTGCGACAGGGGGAGGAGAGACCCAGTACTTC. It is translated as CASSATGGGETQYF.

The chain employs TRBV7-2 and TRBJ1-5; possibly TRBD1 for D (6 bases). This CDR3 has 14 residues. V was trimmed by 5 bases and J by 6 bases, leaving 14 bases between them. From germline, CDR1 is SGHTA and CDR2 FQGNSA. CDR3 nucleotide sequence: TGTGCCAGCAGCGCTCAGGGGACCGGTCAGCCCCAGCATTTT. Translating it yields CASSAQGTGQPQHF.

The rearrangement links TRBV11-2 to TRBJ1-5; D is unclear. V was cut by 1 base and J by 6 bases, with 7 bases left in between. The CDR3 extends over 13 amino acids. The germline CDR1 and CDR2 sequences are SGHAT and FQNNGV. CDR3 DNA sequence: TGTGCCAGCAGCTTAGGGCAGCCTCAGCCCCAGCATTTT. This sequence encodes CASSLGQPQPQHF.

With regard to this clone: The same CDR3 can be traced to other DNA sequences in this sample. The chain is built from TRBV18 and TRBJ2-7; either TRBD1 or TRBD2 may fit D (5 bases each). This CDR3 is built from 14 residues. The germline gives CDR1 KGHSH, CDR2 LQKENI. V lost 3 bases and J lost 2, with 11 bases in between. The CDR3 coding sequence is TGTGCCAGCTCACCGGGGGACGGACCCTACGAGCAGTACTTC. This encodes CASSPGDGPYEQYF.